This T cell receptor (beta chain) appears in the sequencing data of a study of T cells in Graves' hyperthyroidism and ophthalmopathy. Using RNA transcripts as the source, TCR beta CDR3 regions were amplified. The HTBI primer set drove a first-round RT-PCR of the TCR CDR3. MiXCR, applied by TCRdb to the multiplex PCR reads, yields one record per CDR3 protein. The table has 800,000 or so distinct CDR3 sequences, over 35% seen once. The CDR3 is 14 amino acids. V was shortened by 2 bases and J by 6 bases, with 14 bases between the two germline ends. Germline lookup yields CDR1 LGHDT and CDR2 YNNKEL (reference sequence).

The receptor's source is a man aged 18 to 29 with Graves' hyperthyroidism. The specimen was blood. The rearrangement links TRBV3-1 to TRBJ2-7, with D uncertain. The CDR3 spells CASSQPGYEAEQYF. The CDR3 DNA reads as TGTGCCAGCAGCCAACCCGGGTACGAGGCCGAGCAGTACTTC.